These T cell receptor beta chains were read from a single sample in a study of blood T cells in healthy people across ages. Using its own MiXCR run on the 5' RACE reads, TCRdb lists one record per CDR3 protein. The sample lists about 580,000 distinct CDR3 sequences; under 55% were seen once. Source material: blood. All receptors come from a man older than 75 in good health. Both conserved end residues are part of each CDR3. Each record gives: V gene, J gene, D gene, clone size, CDR3 protein, CDR3 DNA. D genes are given only for firm matches. Some rows mark clone size as missing; the rest say once, few, many or name a class of expanded clone.

>TRBV20-1|TRBJ2-1|NA|many
CSAPRRGANEQFF
TGCAGTGCCCCGCGGCGGGGTGCCAATGAGCAGTTCTTC
>TRBV7-2|TRBJ2-1|TRBD2|few
CASSLERLAGVLFF
TGTGCCAGCAGCTTAGAGCGACTAGCGGGAGTACTGTTCTTC
>TRBV7-2|TRBJ2-1|TRBD1|NA
CASSLITGGFNEQFF
TGTGCCAGCAGCTTAATAACAGGGGGCTTCAATGAGCAGTTCTTC
>TRBV7-2|TRBJ2-5|NA|NA
CASSQSGPTDLEQYF
TGTGCCAGCAGCCAATCCGGGCCAACTGATCTTGAGCAGTACTTC
>TRBV4-3|TRBJ1-2|TRBD1|NA
CASSQELDRVGYTF
TGCGCCAGCAGCCAAGAGCTGGACAGGGTCGGCTACACCTTC
>TRBV6-6|TRBJ1-5|NA|NA
CASSYPGAGASNQPQHF
TGTGCCAGCAGTTACCCCGGTGCGGGGGCTAGCAATCAGCCCCAGCATTTT
>TRBV4-3|TRBJ2-7|TRBD1|NA
CASSQVGQGPYEQYF
TGTGCCAGCAGCCAGGTGGGACAGGGTCCCTACGAGCAGTACTTC
>TRBV15|TRBJ1-1|TRBD1|once
CATSGGTGRATNTEAFF
TGTGCCACCAGCGGGGGGACAGGGCGGGCGACGAACACTGAAGCTTTCTTT
>TRBV3-1|TRBJ2-1|NA|few
CASSPLGRRQFF
TGTGCCAGCAGCCCACTAGGGAGAAGGCAGTTCTTC
>TRBV6-5|TRBJ1-2|NA|many
CASSYEGRTGYTF
TGTGCCAGCAGTTATGAGGGCAGGACTGGCTACACCTTC
>TRBV29-1|TRBJ1-2|NA|NA
CSVDKSYGYTF
TGCAGCGTTGACAAAAGCTATGGCTACACCTTC
>TRBV4-3|TRBJ2-7|TRBD2|few
CASSQGTSLVLGEQYF
TGCGCCAGCAGCCAAGGGACTAGTTTGGTTTTGGGCGAGCAGTACTTC
>TRBV3-1|TRBJ2-7|NA|NA
CASSQAGQLYEQYF
TGTGCCAGCAGCCAAGCTGGACAGTTATACGAGCAGTACTTC
>TRBV9|TRBJ2-5|NA|NA
CASSGGTFGGETQYF
TGTGCCAGCAGTGGGGGGACGTTCGGAGGAGAGACCCAGTACTTC
>TRBV3-1|TRBJ2-7|TRBD1|NA
CASSRPGTGISYEQYF
TGTGCCAGCAGCCGACCCGGGACAGGGATCTCCTACGAGCAGTACTTC
>TRBV27|TRBJ2-3|TRBD2|NA
CAAGIPTSTDTRYF
TGTGCCGCCGGGATCCCGACTAGCACAGATACGCGGTATTTT
>TRBV10-3|TRBJ1-1|NA|NA
CAIGDTGNTEAFF
TGTGCCATCGGCGATACAGGGAACACTGAAGCTTTCTTT
>TRBV7-2|TRBJ1-1|NA|NA
CASSLGGYNTEAFF
TGTGCCAGCAGCTTAGGTGGTTACAACACTGAAGCTTTCTTT
>TRBV20-1|TRBJ2-6|NA|NA
CSASRPGAGANVLTF
TGCAGTGCTAGTCGGCCAGGGGCTGGGGCCAACGTCCTGACTTTC
>TRBV7-2|TRBJ2-7|NA|few
CASSPIGYEQYF
TGTGCCAGCAGCCCGATAGGCTACGAGCAGTACTTC
>TRBV29-1|TRBJ2-3|NA|few
CSVEGSSGDTQYF
TGCAGCGTTGAAGGTAGCTCAGGCGATACGCAGTATTTT
>TRBV5-1|TRBJ2-1|TRBD2|NA
CASSPRLAGDHNEQFF
TGCGCCAGCAGCCCACGACTAGCGGGGGACCACAATGAGCAGTTCTTC
>TRBV25-1|TRBJ2-1|NA|few
CASRQGGNYNEQFF
TGTGCCAGCAGACAGGGGGGGAACTACAATGAGCAGTTCTTC
>TRBV20-1|TRBJ2-4|NA|few
CSAQGDRAKNIQYF
TGCAGTGCCCAGGGTGATCGCGCCAAAAACATTCAGTACTTC
>TRBV7-3|TRBJ2-1|NA|NA
CASSLRLGATDEQFF
TGTGCCAGCAGCCTACGCCTTGGGGCTACTGATGAGCAGTTCTTC
>TRBV12-3/TRBV12-4|TRBJ1-2|TRBD1|NA
CASSLVRGPGYGYTF
TGTGCCAGCAGTTTAGTAAGGGGGCCGGGATATGGCTACACCTTC
>TRBV5-6|TRBJ2-5|TRBD2|few
CASSLGWSGGRETQYF
TGTGCCAGCAGCTTAGGATGGAGTGGCGGGAGAGAGACCCAGTACTTC
>TRBV6-5|TRBJ2-7|TRBD2|NA
CASSYGGSGAYGQYF
TGTGCCAGCAGTTACGGAGGGAGCGGGGCCTACGGGCAGTACTTC
>TRBV28|TRBJ2-7|NA|few
CGTTRGALSYEQYF
TGTGGGACTACCCGAGGTGCCCTCTCCTACGAGCAGTACTTC